A single TCR beta chain is shown here with its context. The sample comes from a study of Graves' ophthalmopathy and Graves' hyperthyroidism. The sequenced template was RNA, covering the TCR beta CDR3 region. Amplification began with first-round RT-PCR using HTBI primers, then second-round multiplex PCR was performed. TCRdb analysed the multiplex PCR reads with MiXCR anew, one entry per CDR3 protein. Among 600,000 to 950,000 distinct CDR3 sequences listed, 40% were seen once. The source of this sequence is an adult man with Graves' ophthalmopathy. The sequenced material came from peripheral blood.

CDR3 bases: TGTGCTGTCCGGGACTACTCCTACGAGCAGTACTTC. This sequence encodes CAVRDYSYEQYF. This sequence joins TRBV10-3 and TRBJ2-7; 7 bases align to TRBD2. The CDR3 is made up of 12 amino acids. In germline, CDR1 is ENHRY, CDR2 SYGVKD.